The rows below give T cell receptor beta chains drawn from one sample of a study of T-cell memory formation after mild COVID-19. A single record per CDR3 protein comes from TCRdb applying MiXCR to the 5' RACE reads. The sample carries about 420,000 distinct CDR3 sequences, 20% to 30% recorded once. Sample: PBMCs or a T cell subset sorted from them (not recorded which). Receptors originate from an adult woman who had mild COVID-19 (a few samples of this study predate the infection). Cell type and time point are not known. The CDR3 runs from the conserved cysteine through the conserved F or W. A D gene is named only where the DNA matches it firmly. Clone size appears in some rows only: once, few, many, or a class for an expanded clone.

len: 17
j_gene: TRBJ1-2
v_gene: TRBV10-1
abundance: NA
d_gene: NA
CDR3aa: CASSARLPGASRYGYTF
CDR3nt: TGCGCCAGCAGCGCCCGCCTCCCGGGGGCGAGCCGCTATGGCTACACCTTC

len: 16
j_gene: TRBJ1-1
v_gene: TRBV28
abundance: NA
d_gene: NA
CDR3aa: CASSFITQGPGTEAFF
CDR3nt: TGTGCCAGCAGTTTCATTACCCAGGGGCCGGGGACTGAAGCTTTCTTT

len: 14
j_gene: TRBJ1-1
v_gene: TRBV6-5
abundance: NA
d_gene: NA
CDR3aa: CASSYSVTNTEAFF
CDR3nt: TGTGCCAGCAGTTACTCGGTGACGAACACTGAAGCTTTCTTT

len: 12
j_gene: TRBJ2-1
v_gene: TRBV3-1
abundance: few
d_gene: NA
CDR3aa: CASSRDGIWQFF
CDR3nt: TGTGCCAGCAGCCGAGACGGTATATGGCAGTTCTTC

len: 15
j_gene: TRBJ2-3
v_gene: TRBV10-3
abundance: few
d_gene: NA
CDR3aa: CAIKLGGRSTDTQYF
CDR3nt: TGTGCCATCAAGCTGGGAGGCCGGAGCACAGATACGCAGTATTTT

len: 12
j_gene: TRBJ2-7
v_gene: TRBV25-1
abundance: few
d_gene: NA
CDR3aa: CASSGREYEQYF
CDR3nt: TGTGCCAGCAGTGGCAGGGAATACGAGCAGTACTTC

len: 17
j_gene: TRBJ2-5
v_gene: TRBV20-1
abundance: few
d_gene: NA
CDR3aa: CSARRKGVGWWQETQYF
CDR3nt: TGCAGTGCTAGAAGGAAAGGTGTTGGCTGGTGGCAAGAGACCCAGTACTTC

len: 13
j_gene: TRBJ1-2
v_gene: TRBV20-1
abundance: few
d_gene: NA
CDR3aa: CSASPGISFGYTF
CDR3nt: TGCAGTGCTAGTCCAGGGATTTCTTTTGGCTACACCTTC

len: 11
j_gene: TRBJ2-1
v_gene: TRBV28
abundance: NA
d_gene: NA
CDR3aa: CASSLAPKQFF
CDR3nt: TGTGCCAGCAGCCTCGCCCCTAAGCAGTTCTTC

len: 15
j_gene: TRBJ1-6
v_gene: TRBV12-3/TRBV12-4
abundance: few
d_gene: TRBD1
CDR3aa: CASSRGTGINSPLHF
CDR3nt: TGTGCCAGCAGTCGGGGGACAGGAATTAATTCACCCCTCCACTTT

len: 12
j_gene: TRBJ1-5
v_gene: TRBV6-2/TRBV6-3
abundance: NA
d_gene: NA
CDR3aa: CASMGAVQPQHF
CDR3nt: TGTGCCAGCATGGGCGCGGTTCAGCCCCAGCATTTT

len: 15
j_gene: TRBJ1-5
v_gene: TRBV12-3/TRBV12-4
abundance: NA
d_gene: NA
CDR3aa: CASSITGSGNQPQHF
CDR3nt: TGTGCCAGCAGCATAACAGGGTCCGGCAATCAGCCCCAGCATTTT

len: 15
j_gene: TRBJ2-7
v_gene: TRBV5-1
abundance: NA
d_gene: NA
CDR3aa: CASNSGRGLPYEQYF
CDR3nt: TGCGCCAGCAACTCGGGGCGGGGACTGCCATACGAGCAGTACTTC

len: 13
j_gene: TRBJ1-2
v_gene: TRBV3-1
abundance: many
d_gene: NA
CDR3aa: CASSQGQPCVYTF
CDR3nt: TGTGCCAGCAGCCAAGGACAGCCCTGCGTCTACACCTTC

len: 15
j_gene: TRBJ2-1
v_gene: TRBV7-9
abundance: NA
d_gene: NA
CDR3aa: CASSRRVYGYNEQFF
CDR3nt: TGTGCCAGCAGTCGGAGAGTTTATGGCTACAATGAGCAGTTCTTC

len: 14
j_gene: TRBJ1-1
v_gene: TRBV3-1
abundance: NA
d_gene: NA
CDR3aa: CASKPYDYGPEAFF
CDR3nt: TGTGCCAGCAAACCCTACGATTATGGCCCTGAAGCTTTCTTT

len: 17
j_gene: TRBJ1-1
v_gene: TRBV5-5
abundance: few
d_gene: NA
CDR3aa: CASTPSGRSTLNTEAFF
CDR3nt: TGTGCCAGCACCCCCTCAGGGAGGTCTACATTGAACACTGAAGCTTTCTTT

len: 15
j_gene: TRBJ2-1
v_gene: TRBV7-3
abundance: many
d_gene: TRBD2
CDR3aa: CASSLSGRLYNEQFF
CDR3nt: TGTGCCAGCAGTTTGAGCGGGAGGCTTTACAATGAGCAGTTCTTC

len: 14
j_gene: TRBJ2-6
v_gene: TRBV11-3
abundance: few
d_gene: NA
CDR3aa: CASSRLLGANVLTF
CDR3nt: TGTGCCAGCAGTAGGTTACTAGGGGCCAACGTCCTGACTTTC

len: 15
j_gene: TRBJ2-1
v_gene: TRBV11-2
abundance: NA
d_gene: NA
CDR3aa: CASHKVQSSYNEQFF
CDR3nt: TGTGCCAGCCACAAAGTACAGAGCTCCTACAATGAGCAGTTCTTC

len: 14
j_gene: TRBJ2-3
v_gene: TRBV5-1
abundance: NA
d_gene: NA
CDR3aa: CASSLSQITDTQYF
CDR3nt: TGCGCCAGCAGCCTGAGTCAAATCACAGATACGCAGTATTTT

len: 16
j_gene: TRBJ2-3
v_gene: TRBV24-1
abundance: few
d_gene: TRBD2
CDR3aa: CATSDFTAGHTDTQYF
CDR3nt: TGTGCCACCAGTGATTTTACAGCGGGGCACACAGATACGCAGTATTTT

len: 13
j_gene: TRBJ2-6
v_gene: TRBV12-3/TRBV12-4
abundance: NA
d_gene: NA
CDR3aa: CATERRGANVLTF
CDR3nt: TGTGCCACGGAACGGAGGGGGGCCAACGTCCTGACTTTC

len: 12
j_gene: TRBJ2-7
v_gene: TRBV12-3/TRBV12-4
abundance: few
d_gene: NA
CDR3aa: CASSSWGEEQYF
CDR3nt: TGTGCCAGCAGTTCATGGGGGGAAGAGCAGTACTTC

len: 19
j_gene: TRBJ2-1
v_gene: TRBV4-3
abundance: few
d_gene: TRBD2
CDR3aa: CASSQDPLAGPPFYNEQFF
CDR3nt: TGCGCCAGCAGCCAAGATCCCCTAGCGGGGCCGCCTTTCTACAATGAGCAGTTCTTC

len: 16
j_gene: TRBJ2-7
v_gene: TRBV9
abundance: NA
d_gene: NA
CDR3aa: CASSVRPGLPWGEQYF
CDR3nt: TGTGCCAGCAGCGTTCGCCCGGGACTCCCTTGGGGAGAGCAGTACTTC

len: 16
j_gene: TRBJ1-5
v_gene: TRBV2
abundance: NA
d_gene: TRBD1
CDR3aa: CASSLGTGTFDQPQHF
CDR3nt: TGTGCCAGCAGTCTGGGGACAGGGACATTCGATCAGCCCCAGCATTTT

len: 14
j_gene: TRBJ2-2
v_gene: TRBV7-3
abundance: few
d_gene: NA
CDR3aa: CASSSNGYTGELFF
CDR3nt: TGTGCCAGCAGCTCTAATGGTTACACCGGGGAGCTGTTTTTT

len: 15
j_gene: TRBJ1-4
v_gene: TRBV12-3/TRBV12-4
abundance: few
d_gene: TRBD1
CDR3aa: CASSPPGQGNEKLFF
CDR3nt: TGTGCCAGCAGTCCCCCGGGACAGGGTAATGAAAAACTGTTTTTT

len: 13
j_gene: TRBJ2-1
v_gene: TRBV7-8
abundance: many
d_gene: NA
CDR3aa: CASSLGRNNEQFF
CDR3nt: TGTGCCAGCAGCTTAGGACGGAACAATGAGCAGTTCTTC

len: 12
j_gene: TRBJ2-7
v_gene: TRBV2
abundance: NA
d_gene: TRBD1
CDR3aa: CASPGQGGEQYF
CDR3nt: TGTGCCAGCCCGGGACAGGGCGGCGAGCAGTACTTC

len: 12
j_gene: TRBJ2-7
v_gene: TRBV19
abundance: NA
d_gene: NA
CDR3aa: CASSTPLGEQYF
CDR3nt: TGTGCCAGTAGTACCCCTTTGGGGGAGCAGTACTTC

len: 13
j_gene: TRBJ2-7
v_gene: TRBV7-6
abundance: few
d_gene: TRBD1
CDR3aa: CASSYTGGGEQYF
CDR3nt: TGTGCCAGCAGCTATACAGGGGGCGGCGAGCAGTACTTC

len: 15
j_gene: TRBJ2-3
v_gene: TRBV9
abundance: few
d_gene: TRBD2
CDR3aa: CASSVDGGGADTQYF
CDR3nt: TGTGCCAGCAGCGTAGATGGCGGGGGGGCAGATACGCAGTATTTT

len: 15
j_gene: TRBJ2-2
v_gene: TRBV4-3
abundance: few
d_gene: TRBD2
CDR3aa: CASSQPGLVGGELFF
CDR3nt: TGCGCCAGCAGCCAACCCGGACTAGTTGGCGGGGAGCTGTTTTTT

len: 13
j_gene: TRBJ2-7
v_gene: TRBV20-1
abundance: NA
d_gene: TRBD2
CDR3aa: CSARPGLVYEQYF
CDR3nt: TGCAGTGCCCGACCAGGACTAGTTTACGAGCAGTACTTC

len: 16
j_gene: TRBJ2-3
v_gene: TRBV24-1
abundance: NA
d_gene: NA
CDR3aa: CATSDFHRSSTDTQYF
CDR3nt: TGTGCCACCAGTGATTTTCACAGATCTAGCACAGATACGCAGTATTTT

len: 14
j_gene: TRBJ1-5
v_gene: TRBV12-3/TRBV12-4
abundance: NA
d_gene: TRBD1
CDR3aa: CASRPTGSGQPQHF
CDR3nt: TGTGCCAGCAGACCGACAGGGTCTGGTCAGCCCCAGCATTTT

len: 12
j_gene: TRBJ2-1
v_gene: TRBV29-1
abundance: NA
d_gene: NA
CDR3aa: CSVELHGNEQFF
CDR3nt: TGCAGCGTTGAACTCCATGGAAATGAGCAGTTCTTC

len: 14
j_gene: TRBJ2-7
v_gene: TRBV10-3
abundance: NA
d_gene: NA
CDR3aa: CAISESWSSYEQYF
CDR3nt: TGTGCCATCAGTGAGTCGTGGTCCTCCTACGAGCAGTACTTC

len: 17
j_gene: TRBJ2-6
v_gene: TRBV5-1
abundance: NA
d_gene: NA
CDR3aa: CASSFSGWGSGANVLTF
CDR3nt: TGCGCCAGCAGCTTTTCAGGGTGGGGCTCTGGGGCCAACGTCCTGACTTTC

len: 19
j_gene: TRBJ2-7
v_gene: TRBV4-3
abundance: few
d_gene: TRBD2
CDR3aa: CASSQVLAGGHSGGYEQYF
CDR3nt: TGCGCCAGCAGCCAAGTCCTAGCGGGAGGACACAGCGGTGGGTACGAGCAGTACTTC